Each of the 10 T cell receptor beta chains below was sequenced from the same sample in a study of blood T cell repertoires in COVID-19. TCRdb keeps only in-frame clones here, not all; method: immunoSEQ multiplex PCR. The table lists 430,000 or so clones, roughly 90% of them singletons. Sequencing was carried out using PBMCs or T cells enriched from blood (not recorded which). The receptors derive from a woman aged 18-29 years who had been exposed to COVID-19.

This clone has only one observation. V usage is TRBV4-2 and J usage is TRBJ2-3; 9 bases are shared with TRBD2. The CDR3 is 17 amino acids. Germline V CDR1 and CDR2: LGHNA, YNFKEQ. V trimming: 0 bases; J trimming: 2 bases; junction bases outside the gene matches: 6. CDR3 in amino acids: CASSQDISGGITDTQYF. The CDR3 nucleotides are TGTGCCAGCAGCCAAGATATCAGCGGGGGGATCACAGATACGCAGTATTTT.

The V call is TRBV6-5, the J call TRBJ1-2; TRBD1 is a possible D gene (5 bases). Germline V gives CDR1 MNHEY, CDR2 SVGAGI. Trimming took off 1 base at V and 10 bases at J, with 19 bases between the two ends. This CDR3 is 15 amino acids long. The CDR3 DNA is TGTGCCAGCAGTTACTGGCAGGGCCGAACTGATGCCTACACCTTC. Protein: CASSYWQGRTDAYTF.

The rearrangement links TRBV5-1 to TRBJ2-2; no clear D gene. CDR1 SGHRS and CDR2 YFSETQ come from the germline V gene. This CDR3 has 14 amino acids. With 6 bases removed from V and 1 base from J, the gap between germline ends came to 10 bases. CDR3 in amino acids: CASMAVLNTGELFF. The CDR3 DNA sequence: TGCGCCAGCATGGCGGTTTTGAACACCGGGGAGCTGTTTTTT.

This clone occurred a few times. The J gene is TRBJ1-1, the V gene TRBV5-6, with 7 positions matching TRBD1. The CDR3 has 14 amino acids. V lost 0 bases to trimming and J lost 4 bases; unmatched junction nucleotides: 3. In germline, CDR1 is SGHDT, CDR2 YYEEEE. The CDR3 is CASSLDAGGTEAFF. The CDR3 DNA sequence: TGTGCCAGCAGCTTGGACGCAGGGGGCACTGAAGCTTTCTTT. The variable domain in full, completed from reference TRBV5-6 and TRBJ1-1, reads DAGVTQSPTHLIKTRGQQVTLRCSPKSGHDTVSWYQQALGQGPQFIFQYYEEEERQRGNFPDRFSGHQFPNYSSELNVNALLLGDSALYLCASSLDAGGTEAFFGQGTRLTVV.

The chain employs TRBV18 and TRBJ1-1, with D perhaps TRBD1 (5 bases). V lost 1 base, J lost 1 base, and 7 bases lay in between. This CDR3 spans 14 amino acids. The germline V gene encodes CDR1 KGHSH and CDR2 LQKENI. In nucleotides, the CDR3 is TGTGCCAGCTCACCACTGGACAAGAACACTGAAGCTTTCTTT. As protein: CASSPLDKNTEAFF. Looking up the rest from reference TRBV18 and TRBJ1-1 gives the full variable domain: NAGVMQNPRHLVRRRGQEARLRCSPMKGHSHVYWYRQLPEEGLKFMVYLQKENIIDESGMPKERFSAEFPKEGPSILRIQQVVRGDSAAYFCASSPLDKNTEAFFGQGTRLTVV.

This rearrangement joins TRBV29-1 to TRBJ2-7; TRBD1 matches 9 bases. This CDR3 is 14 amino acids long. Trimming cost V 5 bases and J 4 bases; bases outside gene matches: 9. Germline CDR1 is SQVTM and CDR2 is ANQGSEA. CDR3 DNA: TGCAGCGTTCTACTGGACAGGGGAATTTACGAGCAGTACTTC. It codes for CSVLLDRGIYEQYF.

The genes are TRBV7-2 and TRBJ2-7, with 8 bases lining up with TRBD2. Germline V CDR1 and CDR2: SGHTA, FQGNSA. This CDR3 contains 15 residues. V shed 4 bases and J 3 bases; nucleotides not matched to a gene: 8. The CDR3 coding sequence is TGTGCCAGCAGCTCCACCCGGACTAGCAGCTACGAGCAGTACTTC. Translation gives CASSSTRTSSYEQYF.

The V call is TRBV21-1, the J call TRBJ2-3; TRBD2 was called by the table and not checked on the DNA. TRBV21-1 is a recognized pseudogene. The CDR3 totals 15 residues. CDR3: CASSKFSRGTDTQYF. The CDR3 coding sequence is TGTGCCAGCAGCAAGTTCTCCCGAGGGACAGATACGCAGTATTTT.

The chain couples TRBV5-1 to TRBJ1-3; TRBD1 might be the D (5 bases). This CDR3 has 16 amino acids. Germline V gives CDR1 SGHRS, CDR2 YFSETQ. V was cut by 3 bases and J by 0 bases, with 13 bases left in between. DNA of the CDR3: TGCGCCAGCAGCTCCACGACAGCTCTCTCTGGAAACACCATATATTTT. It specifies CASSSTTALSGNTIYF.

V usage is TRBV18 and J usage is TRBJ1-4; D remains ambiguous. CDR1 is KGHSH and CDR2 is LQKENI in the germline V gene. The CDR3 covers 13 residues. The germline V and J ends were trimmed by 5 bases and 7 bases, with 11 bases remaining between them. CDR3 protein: CASSKGRVEKLFF. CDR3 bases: TGTGCCAGCTCAAAAGGGCGGGTTGAAAAACTGTTTTTT. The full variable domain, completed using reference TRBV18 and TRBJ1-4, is NAGVMQNPRHLVRRRGQEARLRCSPMKGHSHVYWYRQLPEEGLKFMVYLQKENIIDESGMPKERFSAEFPKEGPSILRIQQVVRGDSAAYFCASSKGRVEKLFFGSGTQLSVL.